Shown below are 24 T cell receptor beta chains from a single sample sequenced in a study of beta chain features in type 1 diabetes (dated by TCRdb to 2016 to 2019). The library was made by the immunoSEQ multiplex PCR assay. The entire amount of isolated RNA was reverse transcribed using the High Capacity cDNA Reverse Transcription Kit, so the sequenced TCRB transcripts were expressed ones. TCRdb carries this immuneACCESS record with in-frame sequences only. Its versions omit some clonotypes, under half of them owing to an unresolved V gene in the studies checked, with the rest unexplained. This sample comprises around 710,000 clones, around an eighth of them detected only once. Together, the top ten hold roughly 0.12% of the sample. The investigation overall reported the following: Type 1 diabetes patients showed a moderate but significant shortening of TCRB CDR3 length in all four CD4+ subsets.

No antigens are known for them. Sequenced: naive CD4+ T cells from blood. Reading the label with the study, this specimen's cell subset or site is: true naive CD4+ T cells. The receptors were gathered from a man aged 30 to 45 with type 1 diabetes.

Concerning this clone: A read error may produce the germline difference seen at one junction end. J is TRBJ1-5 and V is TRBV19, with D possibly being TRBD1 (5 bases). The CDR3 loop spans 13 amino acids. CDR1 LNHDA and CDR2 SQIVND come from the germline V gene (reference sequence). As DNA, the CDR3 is TGTGCCAGTAGTCCCCGAAACCGGGCAGGGTTTAATTTT. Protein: CASSPRNRAGFNF.

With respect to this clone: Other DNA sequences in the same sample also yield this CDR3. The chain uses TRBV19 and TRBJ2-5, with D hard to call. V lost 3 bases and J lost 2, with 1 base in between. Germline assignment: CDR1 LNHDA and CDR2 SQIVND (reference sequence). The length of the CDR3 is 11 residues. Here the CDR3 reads CASSIQETQYF. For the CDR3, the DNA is TGTGCCAGTAGTATTCAAGAGACCCAGTACTTC.

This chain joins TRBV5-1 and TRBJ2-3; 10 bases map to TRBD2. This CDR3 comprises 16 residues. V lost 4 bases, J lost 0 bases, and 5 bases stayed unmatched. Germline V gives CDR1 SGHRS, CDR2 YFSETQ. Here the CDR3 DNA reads TGCGCCAGCAGCGGGGGGACTAGCGTGAGCACAGATACGCAGTATTTT. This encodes CASSGGTSVSTDTQYF.

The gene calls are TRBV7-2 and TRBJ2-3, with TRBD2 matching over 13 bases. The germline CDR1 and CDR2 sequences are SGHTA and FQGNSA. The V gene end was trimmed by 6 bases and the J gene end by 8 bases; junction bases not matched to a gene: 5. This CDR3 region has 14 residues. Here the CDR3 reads CASRPGTSGVTQYF. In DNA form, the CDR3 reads TGTGCCAGCAGGCCCGGGACTAGCGGGGTTACGCAGTATTTT.

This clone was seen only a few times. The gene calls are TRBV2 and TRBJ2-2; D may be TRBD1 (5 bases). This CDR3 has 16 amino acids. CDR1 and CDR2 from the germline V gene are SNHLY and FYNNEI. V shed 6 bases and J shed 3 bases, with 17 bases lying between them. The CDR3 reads CASRGLQASYTGELFF. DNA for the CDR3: TGTGCCAGCAGGGGGCTTCAGGCGAGTTACACCGGGGAGCTGTTTTTT.

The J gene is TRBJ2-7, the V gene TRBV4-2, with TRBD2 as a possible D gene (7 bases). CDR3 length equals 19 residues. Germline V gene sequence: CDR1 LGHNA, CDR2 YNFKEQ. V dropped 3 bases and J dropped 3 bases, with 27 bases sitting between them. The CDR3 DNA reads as TGTGCCAGCAGCCAGTTGAGCGGGACATTTAAAAGTAAGGGCTACGAGCAGTACTTC. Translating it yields CASSQLSGTFKSKGYEQYF.

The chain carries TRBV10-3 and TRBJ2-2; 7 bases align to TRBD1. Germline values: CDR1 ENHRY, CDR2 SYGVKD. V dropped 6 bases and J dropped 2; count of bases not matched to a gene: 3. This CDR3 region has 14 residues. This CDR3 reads CAIRGTDNTGELFF. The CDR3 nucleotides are TGTGCCATCAGGGGGACAGATAACACCGGGGAGCTGTTTTTT.

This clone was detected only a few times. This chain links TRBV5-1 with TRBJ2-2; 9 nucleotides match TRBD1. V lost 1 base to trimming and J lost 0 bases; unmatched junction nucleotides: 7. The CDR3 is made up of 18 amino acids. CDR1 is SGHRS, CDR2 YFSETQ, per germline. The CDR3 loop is CASSLTLRQGANTGELFF. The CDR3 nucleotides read TGCGCCAGCAGCTTGACCCTACGACAGGGGGCGAACACCGGGGAGCTGTTTTTT. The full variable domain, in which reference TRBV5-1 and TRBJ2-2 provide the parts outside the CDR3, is KAGVTQTPRYLIKTRGQQVTLSCSPISGHRSVSWYQQTPGQGLQFLFEYFSETQRNKGNFPGRFSGRQFSNSRSEMNVSTLELGDSALYLCASSLTLRQGANTGELFFGEGSRLTVL.

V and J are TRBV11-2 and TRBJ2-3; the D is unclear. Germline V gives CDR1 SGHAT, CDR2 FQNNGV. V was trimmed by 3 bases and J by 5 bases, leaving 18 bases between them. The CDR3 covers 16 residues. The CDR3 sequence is CASSFRHDSFGDTQYF. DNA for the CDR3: TGTGCCAGCAGCTTTAGGCATGACTCTTTCGGAGATACGCAGTATTTT.

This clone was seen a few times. CDR3 in amino acids: CASSTAGTLKSSGNTIYF. Here the CDR3 DNA reads TGTGCCAGCAGCACCGCGGGGACACTAAAGAGCTCTGGAAACACCATATATTTT. This chain connects TRBV7-8 to TRBJ1-3; D may be TRBD1 (6 bases). The CDR3 extends over 18 amino acids. V was pared by 5 bases and J by 0 bases, with 20 bases between. CDR1 is SGHVS, CDR2 FQNEAQ, per germline.

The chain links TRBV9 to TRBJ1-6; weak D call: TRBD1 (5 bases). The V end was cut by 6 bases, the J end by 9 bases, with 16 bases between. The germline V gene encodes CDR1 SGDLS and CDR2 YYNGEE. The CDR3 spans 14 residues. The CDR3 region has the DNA TGTGCCAGCACTCAAGATGGGGGTAGTTCACCCCTCCACTTT. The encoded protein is CASTQDGGSSPLHF.

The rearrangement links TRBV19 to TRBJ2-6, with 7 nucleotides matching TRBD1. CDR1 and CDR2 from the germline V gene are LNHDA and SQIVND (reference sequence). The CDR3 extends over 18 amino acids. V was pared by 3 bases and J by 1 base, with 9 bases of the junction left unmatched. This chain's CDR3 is CASSIDPGQRSGANVLTF. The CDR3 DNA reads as TGTGCCAGTAGTATTGATCCGGGACAGAGATCTGGGGCCAACGTCCTGACTTTC.

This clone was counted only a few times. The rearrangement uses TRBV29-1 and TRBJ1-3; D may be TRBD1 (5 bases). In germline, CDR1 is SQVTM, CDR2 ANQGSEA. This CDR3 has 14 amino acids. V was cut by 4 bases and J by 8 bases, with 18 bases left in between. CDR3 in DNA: TGCAGCGTTGCTCAGGGTGCTCCGGGGGACACCATATATTTT. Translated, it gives CSVAQGAPGDTIYF.

The chain's CDR3 is CASNDRAGGTDTQYF. For the CDR3, the DNA is TGTGCCAGCAATGATCGGGCGGGGGGGACAGATACGCAGTATTTT. The chain is built from TRBV6-1 and TRBJ2-3; 9 bases are a match to TRBD2. This CDR3 has 15 residues. CDR1 and CDR2 (germline): MNHNS, SASEGT. The V and J ends lost 7 bases and 3 bases, in that order; junction bases with no gene match: 8.

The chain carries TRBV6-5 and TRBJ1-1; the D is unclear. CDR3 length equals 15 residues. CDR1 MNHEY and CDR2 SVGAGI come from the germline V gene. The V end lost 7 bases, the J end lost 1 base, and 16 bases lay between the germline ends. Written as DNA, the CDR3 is TGTGCCAGCATCTCCCAAGGCCGGAGGAACACTGAAGCTTTCTTT. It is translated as CASISQGRRNTEAFF.

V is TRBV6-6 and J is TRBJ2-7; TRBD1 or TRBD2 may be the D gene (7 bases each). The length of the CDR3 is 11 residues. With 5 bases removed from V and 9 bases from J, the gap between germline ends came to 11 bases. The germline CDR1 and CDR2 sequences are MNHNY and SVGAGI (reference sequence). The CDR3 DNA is TGTGCCAGCAGTACCAGGGGGGGGCAGTACTTC. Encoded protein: CASSTRGGQYF.

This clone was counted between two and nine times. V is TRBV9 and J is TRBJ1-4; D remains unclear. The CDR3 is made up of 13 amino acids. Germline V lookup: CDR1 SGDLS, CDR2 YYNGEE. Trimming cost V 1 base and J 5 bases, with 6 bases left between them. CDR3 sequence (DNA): TGTGCCAGCAGCGTAACGACAAATGAAAAACTGTTTTTT. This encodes CASSVTTNEKLFF.

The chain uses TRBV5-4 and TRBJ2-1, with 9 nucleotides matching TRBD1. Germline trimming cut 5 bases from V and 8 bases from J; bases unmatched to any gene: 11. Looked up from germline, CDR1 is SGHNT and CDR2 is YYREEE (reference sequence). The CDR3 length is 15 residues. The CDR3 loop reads CASSPLTGGTDEQFF. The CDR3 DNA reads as TGTGCCAGCAGTCCATTGACAGGGGGGACAGATGAGCAGTTCTTC. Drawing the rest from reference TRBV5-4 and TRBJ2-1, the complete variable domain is ETGVTQSPTHLIKTRGQQVTLRCSSQSGHNTVSWYQQALGQGPQFIFQYYREEENGRGNFPPRFSGLQFPNYSSELNVNALELDDSALYLCASSPLTGGTDEQFFGPGTRLTVL.

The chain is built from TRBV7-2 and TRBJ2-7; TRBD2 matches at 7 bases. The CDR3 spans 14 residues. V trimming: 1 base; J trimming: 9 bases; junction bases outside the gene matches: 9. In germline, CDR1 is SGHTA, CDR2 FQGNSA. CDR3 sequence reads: CASSLVGTTDGQYF. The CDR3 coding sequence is TGTGCCAGCAGCTTAGTCGGGACTACAGACGGGCAGTACTTC.

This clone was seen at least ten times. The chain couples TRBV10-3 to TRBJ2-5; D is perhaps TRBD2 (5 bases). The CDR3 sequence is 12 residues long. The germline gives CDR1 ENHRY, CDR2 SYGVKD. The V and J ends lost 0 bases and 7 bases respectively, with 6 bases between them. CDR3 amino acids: CAISESSGTQYF. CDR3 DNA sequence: TGTGCCATCAGTGAGTCGAGCGGGACCCAGTACTTC.

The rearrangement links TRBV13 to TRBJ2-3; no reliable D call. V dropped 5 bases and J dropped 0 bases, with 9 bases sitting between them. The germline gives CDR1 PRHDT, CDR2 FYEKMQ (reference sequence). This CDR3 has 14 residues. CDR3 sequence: CASSPLTSTDTQYF. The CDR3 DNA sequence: TGTGCCAGCAGCCCTTTAACTAGCACAGATACGCAGTATTTT.

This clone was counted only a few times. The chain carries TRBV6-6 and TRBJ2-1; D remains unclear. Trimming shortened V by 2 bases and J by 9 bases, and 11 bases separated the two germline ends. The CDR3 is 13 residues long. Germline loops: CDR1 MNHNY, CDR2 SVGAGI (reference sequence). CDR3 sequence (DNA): TGTGCCAGCAGTTACCCAATACCGGGTGAGCAGTTCTTC. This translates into CASSYPIPGEQFF.

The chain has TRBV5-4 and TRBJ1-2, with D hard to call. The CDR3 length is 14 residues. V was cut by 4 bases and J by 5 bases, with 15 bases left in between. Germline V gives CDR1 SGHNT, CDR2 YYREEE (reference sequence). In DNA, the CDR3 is TGTGCCAGCAGCGTTTCGTGGACGGGATATGGCTACACCTTC. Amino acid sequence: CASSVSWTGYGYTF.

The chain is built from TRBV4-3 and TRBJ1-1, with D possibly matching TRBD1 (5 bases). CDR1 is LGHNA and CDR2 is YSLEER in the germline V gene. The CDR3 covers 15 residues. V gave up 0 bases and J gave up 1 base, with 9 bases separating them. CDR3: CASSQDNGGNTEAFF. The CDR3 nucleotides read TGCGCCAGCAGCCAAGATAACGGGGGGAACACTGAAGCTTTCTTT.